This T cell receptor beta chain was documented in a study of graft-versus-host responses after intestinal transplantation. The study's findings and limits: Peak circulating GvH clone levels were associated with early post-transplant HvG declines. GvH clones detected in recipient marrow included some appearing first in ileum or blood.

With respect to this clone: Its target is not known.

The assay was immunoSEQ multiplex PCR, and TCRdb's table has in-frame clones only and misses some. Of about 110,000 clones listed, approximately 93% were seen once; the top ten hold around 1%. CDR1 is MNHEY and CDR2 is SMNVEV in the germline V gene (reference sequence). Trimming stripped 8 bases from V and 1 base from J, with 9 bases between. The CDR3 covers 13 residues. The chain joins TRBV27 to TRBJ1-5, with TRBD1 as a possible D gene (5 bases). The source of this sequence is a human donor who was the organ donor for an intestinal transplant. This specimen consisted of unstimulated CD8+ T cells sorted from spleen or lymph node cells, obtained before transplant. The CDR3 region is CASSDTSNQPQHF. CDR3 bases: TGTGCCAGCTCGGACACAAGCAATCAGCCCCAGCATTTT.